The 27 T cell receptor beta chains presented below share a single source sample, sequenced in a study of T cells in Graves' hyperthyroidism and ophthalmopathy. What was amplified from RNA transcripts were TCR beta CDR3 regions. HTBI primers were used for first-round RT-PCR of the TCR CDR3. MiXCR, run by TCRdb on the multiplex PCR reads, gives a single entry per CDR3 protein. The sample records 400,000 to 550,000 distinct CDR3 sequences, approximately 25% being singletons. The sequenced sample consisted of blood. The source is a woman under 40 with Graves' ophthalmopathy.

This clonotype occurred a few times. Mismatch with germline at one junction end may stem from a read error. CDR3 sequence: CASSETRGRKSF. The CDR3 region has the DNA TGTGCCAGCAGTGAAACAAGGGGACGTAAATCATTC. V usage is TRBV2 and J usage is TRBJ1-2; possible D gene TRBD1, 5 bases. Germline-derived CDR1 and CDR2 are SNHLY and FYNNEI. This CDR3 comprises 12 residues.

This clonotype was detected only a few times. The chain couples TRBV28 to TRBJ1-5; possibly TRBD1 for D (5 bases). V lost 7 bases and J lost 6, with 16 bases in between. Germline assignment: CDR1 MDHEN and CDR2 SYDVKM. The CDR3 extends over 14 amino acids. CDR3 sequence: CASMRPREGQPQHF. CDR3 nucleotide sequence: TGTGCCAGCATGAGACCCAGGGAGGGTCAGCCCCAGCATTTT. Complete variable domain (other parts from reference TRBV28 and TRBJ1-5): DVKVTQSSRYLVKRTGEKVFLECVQDMDHENMFWYRQDPGLGLRLIYFSYDVKMKEKGDIPEGYSVSREKKERFSLILESASTNQTSMYLCASMRPREGQPQHFGDGTRLSIL.

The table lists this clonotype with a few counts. CDR3 in amino acids: CASSPLSGVAAFF. CDR3 DNA: TGTGCCAGCAGCCCCCTCTCCGGGGTGGCGGCTTTCTTT. The J gene is TRBJ1-1, the V gene TRBV13; no clear D. Germline CDR1 PRHDT, CDR2 FYEKMQ (reference sequence). This CDR3 has 13 amino acids. Trimming pared 5 bases from V and 11 bases from J, leaving 18 bases between.

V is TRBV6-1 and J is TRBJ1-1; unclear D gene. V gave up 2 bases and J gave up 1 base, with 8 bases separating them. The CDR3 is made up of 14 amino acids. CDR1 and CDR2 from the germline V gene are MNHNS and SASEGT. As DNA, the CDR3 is TGTGCCAGCAGTGAATTCCATAAGAACACTGAAGCTTTCTTT. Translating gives CASSEFHKNTEAFF.

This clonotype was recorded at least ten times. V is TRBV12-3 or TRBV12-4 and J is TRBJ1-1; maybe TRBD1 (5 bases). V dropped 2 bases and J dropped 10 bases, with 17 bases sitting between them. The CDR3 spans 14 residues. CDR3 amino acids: CASSLISAGQVAFF. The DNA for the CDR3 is TGTGCCAGCAGTTTAATATCGGCAGGGCAGGTAGCTTTCTTT.

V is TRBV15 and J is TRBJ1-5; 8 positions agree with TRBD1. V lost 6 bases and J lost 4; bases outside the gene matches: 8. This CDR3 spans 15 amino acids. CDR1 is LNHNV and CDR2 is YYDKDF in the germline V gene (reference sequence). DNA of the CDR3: TGTGCCACCAGTATAGGACAGGGCCCAAATCAGCCCCAGCATTTT. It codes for CATSIGQGPNQPQHF.

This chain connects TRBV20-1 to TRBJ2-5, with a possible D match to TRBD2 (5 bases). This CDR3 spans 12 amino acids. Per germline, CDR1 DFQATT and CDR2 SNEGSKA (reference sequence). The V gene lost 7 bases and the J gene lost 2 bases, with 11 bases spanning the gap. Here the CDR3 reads CSGQLGQETQYF. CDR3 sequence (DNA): TGCAGTGGCCAACTAGGGCAAGAGACCCAGTACTTC.

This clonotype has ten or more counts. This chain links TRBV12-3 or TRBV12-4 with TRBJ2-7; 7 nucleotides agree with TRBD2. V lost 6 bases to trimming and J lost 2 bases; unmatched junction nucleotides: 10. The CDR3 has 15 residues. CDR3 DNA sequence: TGTGCCAGCAGGCCATCCGGCGGGAGTGCCTACGAGCAGTACTTC. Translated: CASRPSGGSAYEQYF.

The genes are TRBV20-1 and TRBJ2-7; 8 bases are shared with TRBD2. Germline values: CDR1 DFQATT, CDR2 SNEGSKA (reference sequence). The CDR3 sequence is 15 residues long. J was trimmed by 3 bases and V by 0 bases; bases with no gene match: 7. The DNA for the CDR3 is TGCAGTGCTAGAGATCTCACTAGCGGAATCTACGAGCAGTACTTC. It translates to CSARDLTSGIYEQYF.

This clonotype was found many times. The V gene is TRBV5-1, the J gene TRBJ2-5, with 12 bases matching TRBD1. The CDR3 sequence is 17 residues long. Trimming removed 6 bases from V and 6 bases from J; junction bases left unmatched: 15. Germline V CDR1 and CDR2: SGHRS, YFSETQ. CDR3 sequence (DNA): TGCGCCAGCACCTACCGTGGGGGACAGGGGGCGTGGAAGACCCAGTACTTC. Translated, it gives CASTYRGGQGAWKTQYF.

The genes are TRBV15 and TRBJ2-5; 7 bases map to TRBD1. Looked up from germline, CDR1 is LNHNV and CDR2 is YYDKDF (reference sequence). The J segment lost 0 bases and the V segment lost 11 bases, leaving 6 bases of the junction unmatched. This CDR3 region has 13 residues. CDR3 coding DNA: TGTGCCGCCGCGACAGGGTACCAAGAGACCCAGTACTTC. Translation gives CAAATGYQETQYF.

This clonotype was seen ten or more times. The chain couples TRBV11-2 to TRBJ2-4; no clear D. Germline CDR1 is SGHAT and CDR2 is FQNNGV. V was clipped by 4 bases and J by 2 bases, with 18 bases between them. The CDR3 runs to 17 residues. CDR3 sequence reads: CASSWPKGSETKNIQYF. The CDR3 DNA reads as TGTGCCAGCAGCTGGCCGAAGGGAAGTGAGACCAAAAACATTCAGTACTTC.

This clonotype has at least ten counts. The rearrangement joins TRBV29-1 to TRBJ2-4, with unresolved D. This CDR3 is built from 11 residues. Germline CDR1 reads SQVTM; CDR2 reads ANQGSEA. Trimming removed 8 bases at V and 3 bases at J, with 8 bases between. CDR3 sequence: CSPNNKNIQYF. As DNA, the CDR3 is TGCAGCCCCAACAACAAAAACATTCAGTACTTC.

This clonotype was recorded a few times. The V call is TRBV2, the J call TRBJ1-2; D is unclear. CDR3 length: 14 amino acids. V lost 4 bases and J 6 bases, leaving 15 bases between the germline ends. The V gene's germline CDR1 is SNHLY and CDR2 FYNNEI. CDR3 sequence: CASSANSIGDGYTF. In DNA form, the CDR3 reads TGTGCCAGCAGTGCCAATTCGATCGGAGATGGCTACACCTTC.

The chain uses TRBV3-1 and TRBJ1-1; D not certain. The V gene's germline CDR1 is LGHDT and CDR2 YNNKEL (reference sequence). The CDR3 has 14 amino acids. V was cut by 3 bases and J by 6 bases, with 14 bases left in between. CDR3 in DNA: TGTGCCAGCAGCCAGGCGCACAGTAGCGCTGAAGCTTTCTTT. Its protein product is CASSQAHSSAEAFF.

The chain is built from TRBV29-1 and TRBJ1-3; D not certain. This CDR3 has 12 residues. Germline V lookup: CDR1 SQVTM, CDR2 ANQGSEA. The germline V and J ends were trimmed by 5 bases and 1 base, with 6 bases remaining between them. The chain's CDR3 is CSVKSSGNTIYF. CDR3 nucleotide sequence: TGCAGCGTTAAGAGTTCTGGAAACACCATATATTTT.

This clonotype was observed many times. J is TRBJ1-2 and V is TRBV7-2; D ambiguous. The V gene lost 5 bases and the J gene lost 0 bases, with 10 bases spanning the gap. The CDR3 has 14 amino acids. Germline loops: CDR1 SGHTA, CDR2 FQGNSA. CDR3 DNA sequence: TGTGCCAGCAGCCCCCCCCAAGCTAACTATGGCTACACCTTC. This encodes CASSPPQANYGYTF.

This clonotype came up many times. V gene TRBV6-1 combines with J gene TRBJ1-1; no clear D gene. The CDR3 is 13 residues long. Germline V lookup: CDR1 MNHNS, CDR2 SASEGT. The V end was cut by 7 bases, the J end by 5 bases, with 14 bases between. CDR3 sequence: CASNPWGVTEAFF. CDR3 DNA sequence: TGTGCCAGCAACCCCTGGGGAGTTACTGAAGCTTTCTTT.

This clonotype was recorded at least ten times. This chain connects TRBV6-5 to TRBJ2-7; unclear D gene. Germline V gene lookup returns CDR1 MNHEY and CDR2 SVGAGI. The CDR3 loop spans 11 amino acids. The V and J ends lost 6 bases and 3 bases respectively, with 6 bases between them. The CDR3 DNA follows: TGTGCCAGCAGCGCCAACTACGAGCAGTACTTC. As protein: CASSANYEQYF.

DNA of the CDR3: TGTGCCAGCAGTTTCCAGCGGGGGCCGTCCCACGAGCAGTACTTC. As protein: CASSFQRGPSHEQYF. This sequence joins TRBV28 and TRBJ2-7, with 8 bases aligning to TRBD2. Germline V lookup: CDR1 MDHEN, CDR2 SYDVKM. The ends lost 3 bases at V and 5 bases at J; junction bases unmatched: 9. CDR3 size: 15 residues.

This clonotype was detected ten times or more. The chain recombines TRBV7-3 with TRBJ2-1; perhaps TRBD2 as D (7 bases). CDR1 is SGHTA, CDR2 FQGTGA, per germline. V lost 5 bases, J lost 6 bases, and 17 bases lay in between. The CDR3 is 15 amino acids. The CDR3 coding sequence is TGTGCCAGCAGCACGTTAGGGGGGGACTCCAATGAGCAGTTCTTC. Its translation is CASSTLGGDSNEQFF.

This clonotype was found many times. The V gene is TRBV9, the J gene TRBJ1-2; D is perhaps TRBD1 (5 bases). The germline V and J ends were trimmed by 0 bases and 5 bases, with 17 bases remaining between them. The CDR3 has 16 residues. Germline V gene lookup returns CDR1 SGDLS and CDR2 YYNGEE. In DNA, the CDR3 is TGTGCCAGCAGCGTAGAAGATGTGGGGACGCGATATGGCTACACCTTC. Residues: CASSVEDVGTRYGYTF.

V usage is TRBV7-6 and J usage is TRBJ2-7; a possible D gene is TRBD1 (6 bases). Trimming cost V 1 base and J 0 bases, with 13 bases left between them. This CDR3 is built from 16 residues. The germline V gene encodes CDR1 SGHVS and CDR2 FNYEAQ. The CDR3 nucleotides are TGTGCCAGCAGCTTAGAAGGGGGTCAGGTCTCCTACGAGCAGTACTTC. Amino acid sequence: CASSLEGGQVSYEQYF.

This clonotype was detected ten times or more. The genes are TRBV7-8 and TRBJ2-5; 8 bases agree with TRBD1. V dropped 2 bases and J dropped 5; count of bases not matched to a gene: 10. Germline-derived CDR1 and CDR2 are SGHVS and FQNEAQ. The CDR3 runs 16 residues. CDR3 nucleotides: TGTGCCAGCAGCTTAAAATCAGGGGGCATATGGGAGACCCAGTACTTC. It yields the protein CASSLKSGGIWETQYF.

The CDR3 bases are TGTGCACCCTCTCTAGCGGGAGTTTTCCAGGAGACCCAGTACTTC. Translated, it gives CAPSLAGVFQETQYF. V usage is TRBV28 and J usage is TRBJ2-5; 10 nucleotides align to TRBD2. Germline V CDR1 and CDR2: MDHEN, SYDVKM. The length of the CDR3 is 15 residues.

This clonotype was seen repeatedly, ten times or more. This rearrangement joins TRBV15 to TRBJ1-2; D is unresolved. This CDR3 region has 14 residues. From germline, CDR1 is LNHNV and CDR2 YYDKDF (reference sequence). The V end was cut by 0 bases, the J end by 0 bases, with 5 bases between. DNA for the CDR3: TGTGCCACCAGCAGAGAGGCACCTAACTATGGCTACACCTTC. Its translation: CATSREAPNYGYTF. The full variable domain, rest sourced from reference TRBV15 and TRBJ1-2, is DAMVIQNPRYQVTQFGKPVTLSCSQTLNHNVMYWYQQKSSQAPKLLFHYYDKDFNNEADTPDNFQSRRPNTSFCFLDIRSPGLGDTAMYLCATSREAPNYGYTFGSGTRLTVV.

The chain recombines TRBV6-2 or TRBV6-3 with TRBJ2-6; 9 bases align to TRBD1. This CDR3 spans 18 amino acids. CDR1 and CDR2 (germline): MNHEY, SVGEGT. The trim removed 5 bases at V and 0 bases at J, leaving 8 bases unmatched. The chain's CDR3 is CASSQTGGPYSGANVLTF. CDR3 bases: TGTGCCAGCAGTCAGACAGGGGGACCATACTCTGGGGCCAACGTCCTGACTTTC.